This T cell receptor (beta chain) was captured by sequencing in a study of shared clonotypes between healthy human individuals. Original analysis: Filtering differed, since immunoSEQ gave only junction sequences and no quality scores. Repertoires were generated with immunoSEQ multiplex PCR, while TCRdb's copy carries only in-frame clones and drops some. V, J and clone size reflect that table, while D and trimming were determined from the DNA. Here the sample spans about 2.1 million clones, around 95% being singletons. In the case of this clone: The antigen remains unidentified.

Overall study results and limits: A handful of donors held about 5% of naive CD4 clonotypes in common. The donor pool, a small one, limited the genetic and exposure-history diversity represented.

Naive CD8 cells, CD45RO-negative and positively selected for CCR7, excluded terminally differentiated effector memory CD45RA+ cells. The sample taken for sequencing was naive CD8+ T cells from PBMCs. The source is a young man in good health. Some clones in this sample may be carry-over from other donors' samples.

DNA for the CDR3: TGCGCCAGCAGCTCGGACAGGGGTGGAGATGAGCAGTTCTTC. This translates into CASSSDRGGDEQFF. The V and J genes are TRBV5-1 and TRBJ2-1; 9 positions agree with TRBD1. Germline CDR1 reads SGHRS; CDR2 reads YFSETQ. V trimming: 3 bases; J trimming: 8 bases; junction bases outside the gene matches: 6. The CDR3 consists of 14 residues. The full variable domain, rest sourced from reference TRBV5-1 and TRBJ2-1, is KAGVTQTPRYLIKTRGQQVTLSCSPISGHRSVSWYQQTPGQGLQFLFEYFSETQRNKGNFPGRFSGRQFSNSRSEMNVSTLELGDSALYLCASSSDRGGDEQFFGPGTRLTVL.